This entry lists 7 T cell receptor beta chains sequenced from one sample in a study of T cells in Graves' hyperthyroidism and ophthalmopathy. Amplified TCR beta CDR3 regions came from RNA transcripts. An initial round of RT-PCR targeting the TCR CDR3 relied on the HTBI primer set. TCRdb re-analysed the multiplex PCR reads in MiXCR, keeping a single row per CDR3 protein. Seen here are about 560,000 distinct CDR3 sequences, over 15% observed once, and the top ten hold approximately 20%. Sequenced: blood. The receptors shown here come from a woman younger than 30 with Graves' hyperthyroidism.

In this sample, this clonotype turned up many times. The rearrangement links TRBV6-2 or TRBV6-3 to TRBJ2-1, with 11 bases that match TRBD1. After removal of 6 bases from V and 10 bases from J, the junction contained 11 bases not matched to a gene. Germline CDR1 is MNHEY and CDR2 is SVGEGT. The CDR3 consists of 15 residues. This CDR3 is CASRRDRGVPSEQFF. Here the CDR3 DNA reads TGTGCCAGCAGACGGGACAGGGGGGTCCCCTCGGAGCAGTTCTTC.

The chain combines TRBV19 with TRBJ2-7; D is tentatively TRBD1 or TRBD2 (5 bases each). The germline V gene has CDR1 LNHDA and CDR2 SQIVND (reference sequence). The CDR3 has 16 residues. Deletions cut 3 bases from V and 0 bases from J, with 15 bases between. For the CDR3, the DNA is TGTGCCAGTAGTATCAAACCAGGGACCGGCTCCTACGAGCAGTACTTC. Amino acid sequence: CASSIKPGTGSYEQYF.

This clonotype has just one count. The chain employs TRBV7-9 and TRBJ1-3; a possible D gene is TRBD1 (6 bases). Germline CDR1 is SEHNR and CDR2 is FQNEAQ (reference sequence). V lost 4 bases, J lost 4 bases, and 11 bases lay in between. This CDR3 has 14 residues. Written as DNA, the CDR3 is TGTGCCAGCAGCTATCCCGGGACAGGAAACACCATATATTTT. This codes for CASSYPGTGNTIYF. Complete variable domain (other parts from reference TRBV7-9 and TRBJ1-3): DTGVSQNPRHKITKRGQNVTFRCDPISEHNRLYWYRQTLGQGPEFLTYFQNEAQLEKSRLLSDRFSAERPKGSFSTLEIQRTEQGDSAMYLCASSYPGTGNTIYFGEGSWLTVV.

V is TRBV20-1 and J is TRBJ1-5; D ambiguous. Trimming removed 0 bases from V and 0 bases from J, with 6 bases in between. The germline V gene has CDR1 DFQATT and CDR2 SNEGSKA (reference sequence). The CDR3 is 14 amino acids. CDR3 loop: CSARELLSNQPQHF. In nucleotides, the CDR3 is TGCAGTGCTAGAGAGTTGCTTAGCAATCAGCCCCAGCATTTT.

This clonotype was counted at least ten times. The chain combines TRBV2 with TRBJ2-7; D is uncertain. The CDR3 loop spans 16 amino acids. CDR1 SNHLY and CDR2 FYNNEI come from the germline V gene. V shed 3 bases and J shed 0 bases, with 15 bases lying between them. The CDR3 is CASSESAARSSYEQYF. The CDR3, as DNA: TGTGCCAGCAGTGAGTCGGCAGCCCGTAGCTCCTACGAGCAGTACTTC.

This chain connects TRBV27 to TRBJ1-1, with D unclear. The germline gives CDR1 MNHEY, CDR2 SMNVEV (reference sequence). There are 14 residues in the CDR3. V was pared by 7 bases and J by 1 base, with 13 bases between. CDR3 nucleotide sequence: TGTGCCAGCACCCCAGATCAAACGAACACTGAAGCTTTCTTT. Residues: CASTPDQTNTEAFF.

There are many counts of this clonotype. The rearrangement joins TRBV28 to TRBJ2-2; D could derive from TRBD1 or TRBD2 (6 bases each). The CDR3 extends over 16 amino acids. Trimming cost V 5 bases and J 2 bases, with 15 bases left between them. Germline V gives CDR1 MDHEN, CDR2 SYDVKM. The CDR3 loop is CASSQGGLANTGELFF. Here the CDR3 DNA reads TGTGCCAGCAGTCAAGGGGGGCTAGCCAACACCGGGGAGCTGTTTTTT.